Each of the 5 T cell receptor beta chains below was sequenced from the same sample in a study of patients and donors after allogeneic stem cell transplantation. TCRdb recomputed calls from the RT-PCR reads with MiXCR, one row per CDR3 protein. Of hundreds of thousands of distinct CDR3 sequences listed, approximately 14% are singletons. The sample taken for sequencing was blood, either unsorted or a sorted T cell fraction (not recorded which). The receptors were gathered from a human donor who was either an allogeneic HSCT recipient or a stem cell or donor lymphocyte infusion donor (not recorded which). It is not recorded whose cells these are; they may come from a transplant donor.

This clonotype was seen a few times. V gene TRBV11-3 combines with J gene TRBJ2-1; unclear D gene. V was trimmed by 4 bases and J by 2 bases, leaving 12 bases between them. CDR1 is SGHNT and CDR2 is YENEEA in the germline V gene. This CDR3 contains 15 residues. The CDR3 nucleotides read TGTGCCAGCAGCTCCCGCACACCGACCTACAATGAGCAGTTCTTC. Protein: CASSSRTPTYNEQFF. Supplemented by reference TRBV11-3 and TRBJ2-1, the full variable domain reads EAGVVQSPRYKIIEKKQPVAFWCNPISGHNTLYWYLQNLGQGPELLIRYENEEAVDDSQLPKDRFSAERLKGVDSTLKIQPAELGDSAVYLCASSSRTPTYNEQFFGPGTRLTVL.

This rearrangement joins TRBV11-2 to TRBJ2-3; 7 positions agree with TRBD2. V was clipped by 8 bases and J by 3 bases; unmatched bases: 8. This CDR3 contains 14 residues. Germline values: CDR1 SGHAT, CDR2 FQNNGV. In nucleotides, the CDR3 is TGTGCCAGCGGAAGCCTAGCGGAGACAGATACGCAGTATTTT. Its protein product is CASGSLAETDTQYF.

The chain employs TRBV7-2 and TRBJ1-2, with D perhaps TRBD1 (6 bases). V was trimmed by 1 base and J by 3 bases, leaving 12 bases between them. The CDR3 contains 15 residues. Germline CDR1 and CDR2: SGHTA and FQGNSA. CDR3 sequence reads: CASSLDYREDYGYTF. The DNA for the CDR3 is TGTGCCAGCAGCTTAGATTACAGGGAGGACTATGGCTACACCTTC.

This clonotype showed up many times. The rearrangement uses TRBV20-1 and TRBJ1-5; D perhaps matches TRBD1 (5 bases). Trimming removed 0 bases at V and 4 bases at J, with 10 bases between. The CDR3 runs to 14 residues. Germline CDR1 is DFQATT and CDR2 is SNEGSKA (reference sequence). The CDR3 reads CSARDPGPNQPQHF. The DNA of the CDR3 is TGCAGTGCTAGAGACCCGGGGCCGAATCAGCCCCAGCATTTT.

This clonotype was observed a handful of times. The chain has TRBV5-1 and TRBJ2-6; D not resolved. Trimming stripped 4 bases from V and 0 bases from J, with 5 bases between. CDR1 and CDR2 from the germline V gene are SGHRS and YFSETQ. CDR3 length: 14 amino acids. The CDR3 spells CASSAISGANVLTF. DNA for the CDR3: TGCGCCAGCAGCGCAATCTCTGGGGCCAACGTCCTGACTTTC.